This T cell receptor beta chain comes out of a study of blood T cell repertoires in COVID-19. Study-level information: The samples span acute and convalescent COVID-19 from the United States, Italy and Spain. T cells, B-cell-depleted T cells, or PBMCs supplied cDNA or gDNA.

V lost 4 bases and J lost 1; bases outside the gene matches: 11. The CDR3 contains 18 residues. Per germline, CDR1 LGHDT and CDR2 YNNKEL (reference sequence). Authors' processing steps: Estimated nucleated cell counts came from reference gene primer amplification. Sequencing used immunoSEQ multiplex PCR; TCRdb keeps in-frame clones, though not all of them. The DNA was the basis for D and trimming; V, J and clone size are from that table. The repertoire consists of roughly 120,000 clones, with around 90% occurring once and the leading ten covering about 1%. The source is a woman aged 50 to 60 with active or convalescent COVID-19. The sequenced material came from peripheral blood. The chain joins TRBV3-1 (or the pseudogene TRBV3-2) to TRBJ2-2; 8 bases map to TRBD2. In nucleotides, the CDR3 is TGTGCCAGCAGCCGCATCACTCCGGGACTAGTGAACACCGGGGAGCTGTTTTTT. Amino acid sequence: CASSRITPGLVNTGELFF.